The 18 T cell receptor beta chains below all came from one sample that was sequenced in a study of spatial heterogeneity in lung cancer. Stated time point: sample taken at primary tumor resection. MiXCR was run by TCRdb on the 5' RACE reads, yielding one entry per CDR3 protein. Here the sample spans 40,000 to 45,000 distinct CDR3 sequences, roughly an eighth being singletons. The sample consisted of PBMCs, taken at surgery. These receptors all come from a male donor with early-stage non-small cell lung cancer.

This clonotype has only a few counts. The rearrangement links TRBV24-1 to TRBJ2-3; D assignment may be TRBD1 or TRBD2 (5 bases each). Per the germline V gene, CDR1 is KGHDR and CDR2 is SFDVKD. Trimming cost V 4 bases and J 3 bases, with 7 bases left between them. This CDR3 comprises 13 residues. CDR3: CATSEGTTDTQYF. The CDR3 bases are TGTGCCACCAGTGAGGGGACGACAGATACGCAGTATTTT.

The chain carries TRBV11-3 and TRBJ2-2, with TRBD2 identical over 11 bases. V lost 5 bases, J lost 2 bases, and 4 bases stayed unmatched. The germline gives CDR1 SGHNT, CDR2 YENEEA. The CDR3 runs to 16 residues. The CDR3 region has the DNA TGTGCCAGCAGCCCGGGACTAGCGGATAACACCGGGGAGCTGTTTTTT. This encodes CASSPGLADNTGELFF.

The CDR3 nucleotides read TGTGCCAGCAGTCCGAGGACAGGGGTCTACAATGAGCAGTTCTTC. It codes for CASSPRTGVYNEQFF. The chain couples TRBV5-6 to TRBJ2-1, with 9 nucleotides matching TRBD1. The CDR3 loop spans 15 amino acids. After removal of 5 bases from V and 3 bases from J, the junction contained 6 bases not matched to a gene. The V gene's germline CDR1 is SGHDT and CDR2 YYEEEE.

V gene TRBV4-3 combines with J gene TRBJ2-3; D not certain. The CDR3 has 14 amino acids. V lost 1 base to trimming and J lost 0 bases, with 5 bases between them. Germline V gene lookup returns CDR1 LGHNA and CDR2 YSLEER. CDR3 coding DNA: TGCGCCAGCAGCCAAGGCGTCAGCACAGATACGCAGTATTTT. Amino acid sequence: CASSQGVSTDTQYF.

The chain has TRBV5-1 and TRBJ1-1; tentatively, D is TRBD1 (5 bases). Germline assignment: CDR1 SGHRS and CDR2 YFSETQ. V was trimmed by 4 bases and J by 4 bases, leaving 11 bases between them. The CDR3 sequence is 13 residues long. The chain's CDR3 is CASSTGAGTEAFF. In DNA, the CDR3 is TGCGCCAGCAGCACAGGTGCCGGCACTGAAGCTTTCTTT.

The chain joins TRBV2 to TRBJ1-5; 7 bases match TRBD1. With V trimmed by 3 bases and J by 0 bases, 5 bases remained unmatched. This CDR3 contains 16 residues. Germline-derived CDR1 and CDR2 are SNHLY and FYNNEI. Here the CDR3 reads CASSEGTAHSNQPQHF. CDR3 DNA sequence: TGTGCCAGCAGTGAGGGGACAGCCCATAGCAATCAGCCCCAGCATTTT.

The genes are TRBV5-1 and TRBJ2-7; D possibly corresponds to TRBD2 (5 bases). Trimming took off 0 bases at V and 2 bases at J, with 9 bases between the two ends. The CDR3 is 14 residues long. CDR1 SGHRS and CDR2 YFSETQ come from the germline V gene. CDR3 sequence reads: CASSLVPGTYEQYF. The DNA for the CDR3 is TGCGCCAGCAGCTTGGTTCCGGGAACCTACGAGCAGTACTTC. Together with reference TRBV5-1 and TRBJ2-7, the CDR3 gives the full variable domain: KAGVTQTPRYLIKTRGQQVTLSCSPISGHRSVSWYQQTPGQGLQFLFEYFSETQRNKGNFPGRFSGRQFSNSRSEMNVSTLELGDSALYLCASSLVPGTYEQYFGPGTRLTVT.

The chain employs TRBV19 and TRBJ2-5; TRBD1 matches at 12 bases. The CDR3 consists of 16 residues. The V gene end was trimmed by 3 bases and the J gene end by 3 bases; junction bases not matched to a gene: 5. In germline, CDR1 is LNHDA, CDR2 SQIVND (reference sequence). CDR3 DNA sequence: TGTGCCAGTAGTATTTCCGGGACAGGGGGCGAAGAGACCCAGTACTTC. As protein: CASSISGTGGEETQYF.

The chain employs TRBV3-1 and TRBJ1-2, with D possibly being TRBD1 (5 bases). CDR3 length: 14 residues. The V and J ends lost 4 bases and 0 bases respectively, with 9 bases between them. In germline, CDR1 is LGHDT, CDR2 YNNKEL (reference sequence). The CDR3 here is CASSPRDANYGYTF. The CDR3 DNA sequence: TGTGCCAGCAGCCCGCGGGACGCTAACTATGGCTACACCTTC.

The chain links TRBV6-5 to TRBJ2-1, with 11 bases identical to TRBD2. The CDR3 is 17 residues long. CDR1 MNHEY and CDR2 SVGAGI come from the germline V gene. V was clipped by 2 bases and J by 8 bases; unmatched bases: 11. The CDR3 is CASSYLRLAGGQYEQFF. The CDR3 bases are TGTGCCAGCAGTTACCTACGCTTAGCGGGAGGGCAATATGAGCAGTTCTTC.

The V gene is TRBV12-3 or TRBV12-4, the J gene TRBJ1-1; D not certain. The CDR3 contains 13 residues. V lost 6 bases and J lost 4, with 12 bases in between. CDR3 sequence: CASSSTRSTEAFF. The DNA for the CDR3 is TGTGCCAGCAGCTCCACACGGTCCACTGAAGCTTTCTTT.

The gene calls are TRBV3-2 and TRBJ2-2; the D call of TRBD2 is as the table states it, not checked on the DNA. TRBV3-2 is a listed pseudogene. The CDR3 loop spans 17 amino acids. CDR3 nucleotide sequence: TGTGCCAGCCCGGGGACTAGCGGGAGCGGGGACACCGGGGAGCTGTTTTTT. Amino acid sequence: CASPGTSGSGDTGELFF.

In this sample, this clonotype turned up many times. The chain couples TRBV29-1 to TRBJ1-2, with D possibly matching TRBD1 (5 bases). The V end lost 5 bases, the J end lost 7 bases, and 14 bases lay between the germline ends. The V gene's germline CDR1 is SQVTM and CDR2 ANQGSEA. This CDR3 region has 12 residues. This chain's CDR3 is CSVSLGVSGYTF. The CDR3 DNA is TGCAGCGTTTCACTAGGGGTGTCTGGCTACACCTTC.

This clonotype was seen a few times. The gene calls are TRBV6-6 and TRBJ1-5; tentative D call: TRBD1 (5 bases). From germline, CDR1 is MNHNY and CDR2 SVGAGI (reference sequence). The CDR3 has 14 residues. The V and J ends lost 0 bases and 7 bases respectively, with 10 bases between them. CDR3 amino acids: CASSYSGEGQPQHF. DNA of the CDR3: TGTGCCAGCAGTTACTCAGGGGAAGGCCAGCCCCAGCATTTT.

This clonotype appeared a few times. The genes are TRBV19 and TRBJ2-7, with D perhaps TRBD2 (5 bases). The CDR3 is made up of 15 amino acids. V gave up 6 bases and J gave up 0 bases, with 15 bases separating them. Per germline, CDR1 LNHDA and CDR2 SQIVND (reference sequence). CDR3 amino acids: CASSIRHRDSYEQYF. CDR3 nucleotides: TGTGCCAGTAGCATCAGACACCGGGACTCCTACGAGCAGTACTTC.

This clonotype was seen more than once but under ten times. CDR3: CASYSGRSNEKLFF. DNA of the CDR3: TGTGCCAGCTATTCGGGACGTTCTAATGAAAAACTGTTTTTT. The chain has TRBV11-2 and TRBJ1-4, with D perhaps matching TRBD1 (5 bases). The CDR3 sequence is 14 residues long. CDR1 and CDR2 from the germline V gene are SGHAT and FQNNGV. V was cut by 8 bases and J by 3 bases, with 13 bases left in between.

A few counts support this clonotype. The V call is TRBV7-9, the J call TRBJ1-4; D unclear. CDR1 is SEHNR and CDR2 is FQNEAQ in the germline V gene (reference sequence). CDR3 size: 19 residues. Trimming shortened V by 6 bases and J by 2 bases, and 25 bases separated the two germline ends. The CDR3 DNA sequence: TGTGCCAGCAGTTTTACCCTACAAAGGCATCTGTCGACTAATGAAAAACTGTTTTTT. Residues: CASSFTLQRHLSTNEKLFF.

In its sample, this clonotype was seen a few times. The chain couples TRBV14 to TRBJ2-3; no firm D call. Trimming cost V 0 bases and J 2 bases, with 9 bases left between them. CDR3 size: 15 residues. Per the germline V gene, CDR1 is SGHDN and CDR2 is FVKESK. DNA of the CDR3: TGTGCCAGCAGCCAAGATGGATTCTCCACAGATACGCAGTATTTT. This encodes CASSQDGFSTDTQYF.